This T cell receptor beta chain was recorded in a study of blood T cell repertoires in COVID-19 (dated by TCRdb to the early 2020s). Concerning the study at large: Samples from collaborators originated in the United States, Italy and Spain and spanned both the acute and convalescent phases of COVID-19. The material from the prospective study consisted of cDNA or gDNA derived from T cells, B-cell-depleted T cells, or PBMCs. The dataset comprised deeply sampled blood TCRbeta repertoires from subjects exposed to, actively infected with, or recovered from COVID-19. The repertoires were released in a freely available public database intended as a resource for research on the immune response to SARS-CoV-2. Samples came from the ongoing ImmuneRACE study (first 160 participants) plus 1,254 subjects from 6 global collaborators. The sample metadata nearly always contained a de-identified subject ID, COVID-19 status, age in years and sex. Where HLA class I and class II types were available, the types were taken from metadata supplied by the sample provider, not from assay-based typing.

As regards this clone: The specificity of this receptor is unknown. The input lacks base qualities; no much larger clone sits a single base away.

The immunoSEQ Assay, a bias-controlled multiplex PCR, was used to amplify TCRbeta CDR3 regions from genomic DNA. The original pipeline was this. Nucleated cell counts per sample were estimated from amplification of reference gene primers within the assay. Sequence reads were collapsed and filtered to measure the absolute abundance of every unique TCRbeta CDR3 rearrangement. For each sample, productive Simpson clonality was calculated by taking the square root of Simpson's diversity index across productive rearrangements. The clones in this table, taken by TCRdb from immuneACCESS, are in-frame only. Not every clone is retained; where verified, under half of the shortfall comes from an unresolved V gene, and the cause of the rest is unknown. V and J calls and clone size are those listed in that table; D and trimming were worked out from the DNA. The sample has around 70,000 clones on record, 70% to 90% of them singletons. The ten most abundant clones make up about 8.1% of the sample.

The collaborating institutions used their own protocols to collect whole blood in K2EDTA tubes. For TCRbeta analysis, collaborators shipped samples in one of three forms: frozen whole blood, isolated PBMCs, or DNA extracted from either of those sample types. The CDR3 numbers 13 residues from cysteine through phenylalanine. The sequence is cut down to CDR3 DNA, 39 bases in frame from base 1. Taken from the germline V gene (reference sequence), the CDR1 and CDR2 loops are DFQATT and SNEGSKA. The germline ends are 11 bases apart after V is trimmed by 3 bases and J by 3 bases. Results and caveats for the whole study, not just this receptor: Clinical and demographic metadata were provided uncurated, with the amount varying by source and participant.

The sequenced material came from peripheral blood. This TCR was recovered from a man younger than 40 with acute or convalescent COVID-19. The chain is assembled from TRBV20-1 and TRBJ1-2, with the D gene call left open. The CDR3 protein: CSASSGSYYGYTF. The DNA sequence reads TGCAGTGCTAGTTCTGGGAGCTACTATGGCTACACCTTC.